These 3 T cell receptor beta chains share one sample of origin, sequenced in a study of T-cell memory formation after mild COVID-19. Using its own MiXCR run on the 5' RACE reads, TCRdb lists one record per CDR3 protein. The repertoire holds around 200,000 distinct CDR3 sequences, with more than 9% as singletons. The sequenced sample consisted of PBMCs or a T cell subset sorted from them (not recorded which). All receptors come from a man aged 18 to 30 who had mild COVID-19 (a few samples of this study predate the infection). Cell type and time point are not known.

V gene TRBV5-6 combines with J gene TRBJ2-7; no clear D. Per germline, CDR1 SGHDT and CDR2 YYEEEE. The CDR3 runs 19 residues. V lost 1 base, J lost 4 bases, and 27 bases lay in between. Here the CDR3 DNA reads TGTGCCAGCAGCTTGTCGTTTAGGCGTAGGGCCAGTCAAAGTTACGAGCAGTACTTC. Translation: CASSLSFRRRASQSYEQYF.

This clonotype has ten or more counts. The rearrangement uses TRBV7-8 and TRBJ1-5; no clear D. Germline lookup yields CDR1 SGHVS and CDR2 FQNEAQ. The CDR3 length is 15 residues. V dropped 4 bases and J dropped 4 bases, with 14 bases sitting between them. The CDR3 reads CASSSYDPGNQPQHF. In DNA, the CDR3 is TGTGCCAGCAGCTCCTACGACCCCGGGAATCAGCCCCAGCATTTT.

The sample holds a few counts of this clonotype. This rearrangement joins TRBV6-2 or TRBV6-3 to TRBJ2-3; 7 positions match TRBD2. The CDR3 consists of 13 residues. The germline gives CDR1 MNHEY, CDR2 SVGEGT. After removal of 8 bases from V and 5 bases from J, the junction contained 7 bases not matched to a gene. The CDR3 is CASYRSGGDTQYF. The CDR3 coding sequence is TGTGCCAGCTACCGATCGGGGGGAGATACGCAGTATTTT.